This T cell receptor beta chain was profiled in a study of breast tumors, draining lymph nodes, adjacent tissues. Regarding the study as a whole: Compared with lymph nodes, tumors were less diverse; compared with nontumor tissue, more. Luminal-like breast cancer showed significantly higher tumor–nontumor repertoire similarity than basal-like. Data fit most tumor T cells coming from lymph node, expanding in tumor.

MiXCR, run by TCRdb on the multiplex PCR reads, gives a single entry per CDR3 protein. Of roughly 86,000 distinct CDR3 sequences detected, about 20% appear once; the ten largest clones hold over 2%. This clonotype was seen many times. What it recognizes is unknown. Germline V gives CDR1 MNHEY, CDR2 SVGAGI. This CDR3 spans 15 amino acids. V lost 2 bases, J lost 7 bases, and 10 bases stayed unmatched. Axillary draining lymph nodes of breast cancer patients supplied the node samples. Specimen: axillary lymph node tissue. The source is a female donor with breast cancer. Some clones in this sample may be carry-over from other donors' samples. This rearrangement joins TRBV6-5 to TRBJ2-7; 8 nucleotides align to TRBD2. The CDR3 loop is CASSYTSGTRGEQYF. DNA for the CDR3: TGTGCCAGCAGTTACACCTCCGGGACTAGGGGTGAGCAGTACTTC.